Sequencing of this T cell receptor (beta chain) was carried out in a study of T cell changes during pregnancy in multiple sclerosis. This clone was seen once. The method was immunoSEQ multiplex PCR; TCRdb's version includes in-frame clones alone and lacks a portion of them. The data show approximately 60,000 clones, 92% seen once. Germline assignment: CDR1 SGHAT and CDR2 FQNNGV. V was shortened by 2 bases and J by 3 bases, with 8 bases between the two germline ends. The CDR3 has 14 amino acids. This TCR derives from a female donor in good health, enrolled as a control in a pregnancy study. The V call is TRBV11-2, the J call TRBJ1-5; D uncertain. The input for sequencing was peripheral blood, taken in the second trimester of pregnancy. This chain's CDR3 is CASSLSGPNQPQHF. For the CDR3, the DNA is TGTGCCAGCAGCTTATCAGGTCCCAATCAGCCCCAGCATTTT.